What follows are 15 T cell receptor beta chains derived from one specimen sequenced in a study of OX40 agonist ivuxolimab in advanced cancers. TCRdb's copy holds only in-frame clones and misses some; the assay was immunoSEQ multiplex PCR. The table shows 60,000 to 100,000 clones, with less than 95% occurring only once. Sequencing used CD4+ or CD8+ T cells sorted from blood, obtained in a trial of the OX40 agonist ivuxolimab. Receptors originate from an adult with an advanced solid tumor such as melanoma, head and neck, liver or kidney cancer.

CDR3 DNA: TGTGCCAGCAGCTCTTCGGGGGAGTCTAGCACAGATACGCAGTATTTT. Encoded protein: CASSSSGESSTDTQYF. V and J are TRBV13 and TRBJ2-3; D might be TRBD2 (6 bases). There are 16 residues in the CDR3. Germline-derived CDR1 and CDR2 are PRHDT and FYEKMQ (reference sequence). Trimming removed 4 bases at V and 0 bases at J, with 14 bases between.

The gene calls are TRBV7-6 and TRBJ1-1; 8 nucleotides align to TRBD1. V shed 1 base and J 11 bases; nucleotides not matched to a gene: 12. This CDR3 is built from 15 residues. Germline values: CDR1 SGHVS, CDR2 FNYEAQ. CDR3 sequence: CASSLGQGAPRGAFF. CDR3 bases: TGTGCCAGCAGCTTAGGGCAGGGGGCTCCCAGGGGCGCTTTCTTT.

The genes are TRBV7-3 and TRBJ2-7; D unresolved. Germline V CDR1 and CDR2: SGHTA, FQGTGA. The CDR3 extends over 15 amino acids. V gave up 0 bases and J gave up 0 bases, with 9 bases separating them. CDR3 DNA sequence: TGTGCCAGCAGCTTAACCCCAGGTAGCTCCTACGAGCAGTACTTC. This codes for CASSLTPGSSYEQYF.

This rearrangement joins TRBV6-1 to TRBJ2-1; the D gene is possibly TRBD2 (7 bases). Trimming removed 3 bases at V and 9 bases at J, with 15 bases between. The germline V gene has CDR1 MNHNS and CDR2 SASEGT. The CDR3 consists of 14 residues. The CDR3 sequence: CASSDLWGGPEQFF. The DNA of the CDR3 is TGTGCCAGCAGTGACTTATGGGGGGGGCCTGAGCAGTTCTTC.

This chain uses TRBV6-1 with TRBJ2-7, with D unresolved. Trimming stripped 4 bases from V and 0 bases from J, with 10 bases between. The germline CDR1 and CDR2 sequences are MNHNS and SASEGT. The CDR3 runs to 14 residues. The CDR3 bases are TGTGCCAGCAGTGCTTGGGATGGCTCCTACGAGCAGTACTTC. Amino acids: CASSAWDGSYEQYF.

As DNA, the CDR3 is TGTGCCGGGGGAGGGGCCTTGGACACTGAAGCTTTCTTT. Amino acids: CAGGGALDTEAFF. The rearrangement links TRBV7-8 to TRBJ1-1; tentatively, D is TRBD1 (5 bases). CDR3 length equals 13 residues. Germline values: CDR1 SGHVS, CDR2 FQNEAQ. V dropped 11 bases and J dropped 3 bases, with 16 bases sitting between them.

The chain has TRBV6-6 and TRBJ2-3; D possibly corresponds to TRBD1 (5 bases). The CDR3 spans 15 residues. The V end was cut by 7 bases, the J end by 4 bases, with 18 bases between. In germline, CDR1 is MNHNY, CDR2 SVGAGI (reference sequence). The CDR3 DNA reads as TGTGCCAGCACCCAGGGTCCTCGCCCCGCAGATACGCAGTATTTT. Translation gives CASTQGPRPADTQYF.

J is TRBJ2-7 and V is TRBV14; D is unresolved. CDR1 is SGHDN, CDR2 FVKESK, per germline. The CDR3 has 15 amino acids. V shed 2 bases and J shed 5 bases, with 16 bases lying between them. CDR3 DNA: TGTGCCAGCAGCCAATTGGAGTGGTCAGACAACGAGCAGTACTTC. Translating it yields CASSQLEWSDNEQYF.

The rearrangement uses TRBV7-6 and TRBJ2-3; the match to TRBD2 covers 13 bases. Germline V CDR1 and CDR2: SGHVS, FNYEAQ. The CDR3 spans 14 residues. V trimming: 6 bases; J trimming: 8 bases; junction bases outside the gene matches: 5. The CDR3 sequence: CASSQTSGGATQYF. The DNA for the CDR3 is TGTGCCAGCAGTCAAACTAGCGGGGGGGCTACGCAGTATTTT.

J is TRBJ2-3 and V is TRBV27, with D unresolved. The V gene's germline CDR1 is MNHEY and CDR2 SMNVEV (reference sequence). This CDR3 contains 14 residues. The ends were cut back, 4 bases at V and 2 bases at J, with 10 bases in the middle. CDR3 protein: CASSWVVSTDTQYF. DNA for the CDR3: TGTGCCAGCAGTTGGGTAGTCTCCACAGATACGCAGTATTTT.

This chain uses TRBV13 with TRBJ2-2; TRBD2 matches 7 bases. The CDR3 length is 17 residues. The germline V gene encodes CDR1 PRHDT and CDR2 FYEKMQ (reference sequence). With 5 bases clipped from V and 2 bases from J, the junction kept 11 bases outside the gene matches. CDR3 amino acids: CASSPSPAGVNTGELFF. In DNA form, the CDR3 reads TGTGCCAGCAGCCCCTCCCCGGCGGGGGTCAACACCGGGGAGCTGTTTTTT.

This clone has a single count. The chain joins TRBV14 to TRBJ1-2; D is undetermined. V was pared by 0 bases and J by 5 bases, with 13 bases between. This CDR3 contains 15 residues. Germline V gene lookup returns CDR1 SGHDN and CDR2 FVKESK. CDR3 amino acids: CASSQDKTEVYGYTF. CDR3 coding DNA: TGTGCCAGCAGCCAAGATAAAACAGAGGTTTATGGCTACACCTTC.

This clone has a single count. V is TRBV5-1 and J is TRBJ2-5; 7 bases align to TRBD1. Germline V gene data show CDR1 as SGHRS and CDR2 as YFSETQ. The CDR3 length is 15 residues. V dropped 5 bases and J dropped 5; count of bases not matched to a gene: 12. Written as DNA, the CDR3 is TGCGCCAGCAGGGCAGGGGGTATTGCTTGGGAGACCCAGTACTTC. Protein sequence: CASRAGGIAWETQYF.

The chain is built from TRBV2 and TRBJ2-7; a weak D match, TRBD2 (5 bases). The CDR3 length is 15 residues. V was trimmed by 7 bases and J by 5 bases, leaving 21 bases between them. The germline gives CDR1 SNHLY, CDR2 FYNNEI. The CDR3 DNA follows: TGTGCCAGCACCCCCGGGGAGAATTTATTGGACGAGCAGTACTTC. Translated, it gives CASTPGENLLDEQYF.

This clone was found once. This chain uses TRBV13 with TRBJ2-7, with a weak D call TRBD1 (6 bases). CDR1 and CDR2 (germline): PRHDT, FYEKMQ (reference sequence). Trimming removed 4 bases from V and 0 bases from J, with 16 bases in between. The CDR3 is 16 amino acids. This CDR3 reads CASSSRYRDTSYEQYF. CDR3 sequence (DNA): TGTGCCAGCAGCTCCCGATACCGGGACACCTCCTACGAGCAGTACTTC.